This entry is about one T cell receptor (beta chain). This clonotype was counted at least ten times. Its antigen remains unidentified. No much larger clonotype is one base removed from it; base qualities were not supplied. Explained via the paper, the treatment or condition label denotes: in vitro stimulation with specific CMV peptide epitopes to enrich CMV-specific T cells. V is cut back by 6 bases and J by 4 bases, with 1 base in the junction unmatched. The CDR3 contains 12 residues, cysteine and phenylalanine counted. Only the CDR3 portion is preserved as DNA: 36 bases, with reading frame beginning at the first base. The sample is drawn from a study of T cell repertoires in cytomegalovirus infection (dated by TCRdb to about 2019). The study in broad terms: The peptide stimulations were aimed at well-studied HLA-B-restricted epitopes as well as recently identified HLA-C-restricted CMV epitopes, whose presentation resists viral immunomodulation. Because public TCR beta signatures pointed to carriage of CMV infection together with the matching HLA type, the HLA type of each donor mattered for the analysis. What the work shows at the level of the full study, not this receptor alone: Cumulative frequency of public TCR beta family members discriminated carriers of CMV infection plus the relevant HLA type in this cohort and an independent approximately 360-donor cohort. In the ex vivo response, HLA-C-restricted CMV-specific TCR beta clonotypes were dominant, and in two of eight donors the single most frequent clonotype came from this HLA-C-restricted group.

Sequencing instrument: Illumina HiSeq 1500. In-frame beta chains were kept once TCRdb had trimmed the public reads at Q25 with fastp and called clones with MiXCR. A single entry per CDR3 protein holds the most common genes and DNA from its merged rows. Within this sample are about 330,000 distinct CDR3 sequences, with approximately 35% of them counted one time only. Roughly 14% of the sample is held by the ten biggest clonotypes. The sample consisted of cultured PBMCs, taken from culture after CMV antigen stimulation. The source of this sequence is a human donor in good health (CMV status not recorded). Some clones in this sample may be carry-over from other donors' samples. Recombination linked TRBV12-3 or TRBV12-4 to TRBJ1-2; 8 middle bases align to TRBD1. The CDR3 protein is CASRDRVYGYTF. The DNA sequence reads TGTGCCAGCAGGGACAGGGTCTATGGCTACACCTTC.